Below, 29 T cell receptor beta chains from the same sample are listed, as sequenced in a study of post-analysis software for immune sequencing data. The study, taken as a whole, reports: Higher frequency in patients than in controls was seen for roughly five TRBV segments, with TRBV5-6, TRBV5-1 and TRBV20-1 among them.

These TCRs' antigens remain unknown. Unique molecular identifiers were carried by the TCR beta cDNA libraries. TCRdb itself ran the PCR reads through MiXCR, one entry per CDR3 protein. The sample lists about 260,000 distinct CDR3 sequences, 36% seen once, with 4.5% to 5.5% in the top ten. The source material was blood. These receptor sequences come from a girl between 10 and 17 years old with multiple sclerosis.

This clonotype has at least ten counts. This chain uses TRBV20-1 with TRBJ2-1; no reliable D call. The V gene's germline CDR1 is DFQATT and CDR2 SNEGSKA (reference sequence). This CDR3 spans 14 amino acids. Trimming removed 1 base at V and 0 bases at J, with 7 bases between. This CDR3 is CSARGQNSYNEQFF. CDR3 bases: TGCAGTGCTAGAGGCCAGAACTCCTACAATGAGCAGTTCTTC.

The V gene is TRBV19, the J gene TRBJ2-1; 8 bases agree with TRBD1. This CDR3 contains 16 residues. With V trimmed by 5 bases and J by 1 base, 7 bases remained unmatched. Germline CDR1 reads LNHDA; CDR2 reads SQIVND (reference sequence). CDR3 residues: CASSGGQGASYNEQFF. CDR3 bases: TGTGCCAGTAGTGGTGGCCAGGGGGCATCCTACAATGAGCAGTTCTTC.

This clonotype was seen repeatedly, ten times or more. The rearrangement links TRBV6-6 to TRBJ1-2; TRBD1 might be the D (6 bases). Germline CDR1 reads MNHNY; CDR2 reads SVGAGI (reference sequence). The CDR3 extends over 14 amino acids. Trimming took 7 bases from V and 5 from J, leaving 17 bases between them. In nucleotides, the CDR3 is TGTGCCAGCAACCGGAGGGGGGGCGGATATGGCTACACCTTC. It encodes CASNRRGGGYGYTF.

This clonotype was recorded at least ten times. The V gene is TRBV29-1, the J gene TRBJ2-1; TRBD1 matches at 7 bases. There are 12 residues in the CDR3. The germline gives CDR1 SQVTM, CDR2 ANQGSEA. V lost 4 bases to trimming and J lost 8 bases; unmatched junction nucleotides: 5. The CDR3 spells CSVGQGLDEQFF. The CDR3 region has the DNA TGCAGCGTTGGACAGGGCTTGGATGAGCAGTTCTTC.

With regard to this clonotype: Given a much more abundant clone one base away, this may be a read error. CDR3 sequence: CSASIGRRNYGHTF. In DNA form, the CDR3 reads TGCAGTGCTAGTATCGGCAGGCGCAACTATGGCCACACCTTC. The V call is TRBV20-1, the J call TRBJ1-2; no reliable D call. Germline V gene data show CDR1 as DFQATT and CDR2 as SNEGSKA (reference sequence). The CDR3 has 14 residues.

The V and J genes are TRBV29-1 and TRBJ2-7, with a possible D match to TRBD2 (6 bases). Germline values: CDR1 SQVTM, CDR2 ANQGSEA. The CDR3 contains 15 residues. Trimming removed 6 bases at V and 1 base at J, with 19 bases between. The CDR3 reads CSVRGAHGLSYEQYF. The DNA of the CDR3 is TGCAGCGTCCGTGGGGCACACGGACTATCCTACGAGCAGTACTTC.

The chain employs TRBV1 and TRBJ1-2; the DNA was not compared with TRBD1, the D call given in the table. TRBV1 counts as a pseudogene. The CDR3 sequence is 14 residues long. As DNA, the CDR3 is TGCACCAGCAGCCAAGAACCGGACAGGGATGGCTACACCTTC. It yields the protein CTSSQEPDRDGYTF.

The CDR3 loop is CAGGVRETQYF. CDR3 DNA: TGTGCCGGAGGGGTTCGGGAGACCCAGTACTTC. The rearrangement joins TRBV30 to TRBJ2-7; a weak D match, TRBD2 (6 bases). The J call may be wrong; the DNA end is better matched by TRBJ2-5. CDR3 length: 11 amino acids. Per the germline V gene, CDR1 is GTSNPN and CDR2 is SVGIG (reference sequence).

The chain links TRBV7-9 to TRBJ1-4; possibly TRBD1 for D (5 bases). The CDR3 spans 16 residues. From germline, CDR1 is SEHNR and CDR2 FQNEAQ (reference sequence). V was trimmed by 0 bases and J by 13 bases, leaving 21 bases between them. The CDR3 coding sequence is TGTGCCAGCAGCTTAGCTCTGTCCAGGGACGGATTCGGACTGTTTTTT. This gives the protein CASSLALSRDGFGLFF.

In its sample, this clonotype was seen many times. The chain is built from TRBV6-2 or TRBV6-3 and TRBJ2-5; D unresolved. Trimming left V 6 bases short and J 0 bases short, with 11 bases between. Germline V lookup: CDR1 MNHEY, CDR2 SVGEGT. This CDR3 contains 14 residues. CDR3 sequence: CASRALADQETQYF. The CDR3 region has the DNA TGTGCCAGCAGGGCGCTGGCGGACCAAGAGACCCAGTACTTC.

J is TRBJ2-3 and V is TRBV27; perhaps TRBD2 as D (6 bases). The germline CDR1 and CDR2 sequences are MNHEY and SMNVEV (reference sequence). V was trimmed by 2 bases and J by 2 bases, leaving 14 bases between them. The CDR3 runs to 16 residues. In DNA, the CDR3 is TGTGCCAGCAGTTTAAAGTGGCGGGGCCTCACAGATACGCAGTATTTT. As protein: CASSLKWRGLTDTQYF.

This clonotype occurred a few times. This sequence may be a read error, since a much larger clone differs from it by one base. This rearrangement joins TRBV28 to TRBJ2-4; 7 positions match TRBD1. The CDR3 has 15 residues. CDR1 is MDHEN, CDR2 SYDVKM, per germline. DNA for the CDR3: TGTGCCAGCAGTTTAGGCGGACAGGCGCGCGGCATTCGGTACTTC. Translating it yields CASSLGGQARGIRYF.

As regards this clonotype: Just one base apart from a much larger clone, this may be a read error. The chain combines TRBV20-1 with TRBJ2-1; D is unresolved. The length of the CDR3 is 11 residues. Germline V lookup: CDR1 DFQATT, CDR2 SNEGSKA (reference sequence). CDR3 sequence: CSASSYNERFF. The DNA for the CDR3 is TGCAGTGCTAGCAGCTACAATGAGCGGTTCTTC.

In its sample, this clonotype was seen many times. The chain is built from TRBV5-1 and TRBJ2-1; D not resolved. Germline V gene sequence: CDR1 SGHRS, CDR2 YFSETQ. This CDR3 region has 12 residues. Trimming stripped 0 bases from V and 8 bases from J, with 6 bases between. CDR3 bases: TGCGCCAGCAGCTTGGCTTACCATGAGCAGTTCTTC. Translating it yields CASSLAYHEQFF.

As regards this clonotype: Being one base from a much bigger clone, this may be a read error. V usage is TRBV4-1 and J usage is TRBJ1-4; D is ambiguous. This CDR3 region has 14 residues. CDR1 and CDR2 (germline): MGHRA, YSYEKL. The CDR3 coding sequence is TGCGTCAGCAGCCCCCTACAGAGAGGTGAAAAACTGTTTTTT. This sequence encodes CVSSPLQRGEKLFF.

This CDR3 is CASSRDRGAGYTF. The CDR3 DNA reads as TGTGCCAGCAGCCGGGACAGGGGTGCTGGCTACACCTTC. The genes are TRBV11-2 and TRBJ1-2; 10 bases match TRBD1. The CDR3 loop spans 13 amino acids. Unmatched junction bases numbered 4, after V lost 5 bases and J lost 7 bases. Germline CDR1 and CDR2: SGHAT and FQNNGV.

V is TRBV4-1 and J is TRBJ2-3, with TRBD2 identical over 9 bases. Germline assignment: CDR1 MGHRA and CDR2 YSYEKL. The CDR3 covers 17 residues. V lost 2 bases and J lost 3; bases outside the gene matches: 9. In nucleotides, the CDR3 is TGCGCCAGCAGCCAATCCCCCTTAGCGGGAGAAACAGATACGCAGTATTTT. Protein: CASSQSPLAGETDTQYF.

This clonotype has just a few counts. At one end, the junction sequence differs from germline, possibly due to a read error. The chain links TRBV5-4 to TRBJ2-7, with 8 nucleotides matching TRBD2. Germline V gives CDR1 SGHNT, CDR2 YYREEE (reference sequence). This CDR3 has 14 residues. The CDR3 DNA reads TGTGCCAGCAACTTGGACGGACTAGCCCACGAGCAGTACTTC. Translated, it gives CASNLDGLAHEQYF. Combining the CDR3 with reference TRBV5-4 and TRBJ2-7 gives the whole variable domain ETGVTQSPTHLIKTRGQQVTLRCSSQSGHNTVSWYQQALGQGPQFIFQYYREEENGRGNFPPRFSGLQFPNYSSELNVNALELDDSALYLCASNLDGLAHEQYFGPGTRLTVT.

This clonotype showed up many times. V gene TRBV5-1 combines with J gene TRBJ2-5; a weak D match, TRBD2 (5 bases). V was shortened by 0 bases and J by 4 bases, with 13 bases between the two germline ends. The CDR3 contains 15 residues. The germline V gene has CDR1 SGHRS and CDR2 YFSETQ. CDR3 loop: CASSLGTGIGETQYF. CDR3 DNA: TGCGCCAGCAGCTTGGGGACGGGAATCGGAGAGACCCAGTACTTC.

This clonotype was seen a few times. The chain joins TRBV6-1 to TRBJ2-5, with D hard to call. From germline, CDR1 is MNHNS and CDR2 SASEGT. V was clipped by 6 bases and J by 1 base, with 15 bases between them. The CDR3 covers 15 residues. DNA of the CDR3: TGTGCCAGCAGCCGCGCCGTCCAGCGCCAAGAGACCCAGTACTTC. This translates into CASSRAVQRQETQYF.

This chain links TRBV6-5 with TRBJ1-1; 8 bases agree with TRBD1. The CDR3 runs 17 residues. Germline V gene sequence: CDR1 MNHEY, CDR2 SVGAGI. V lost 0 bases and J lost 1; bases outside the gene matches: 7. The DNA of the CDR3 is TGTGCCAGCAGTTACTCCCAGGGGGCTGTCGGGAACACTGAAGCTTTCTTT. It yields the protein CASSYSQGAVGNTEAFF.

This clonotype came up many times. The chain couples TRBV29-1 to TRBJ2-1; 10 bases align to TRBD2. V shed 7 bases and J 0 bases; nucleotides not matched to a gene: 0. Germline CDR1 reads SQVTM; CDR2 reads ANQGSEA. The CDR3 consists of 13 residues. The CDR3 region has the DNA TGCAGCGGACTAGCGGGCTCCTACAATGAGCAGTTCTTC. Translating it yields CSGLAGSYNEQFF.

J is TRBJ2-5 and V is TRBV14, with D perhaps TRBD1 (5 bases). Deletions cut 3 bases from V and 4 bases from J, with 15 bases between. The CDR3 is 15 residues long. Germline V lookup: CDR1 SGHDN, CDR2 FVKESK. The CDR3 sequence is CASSQAPGWGETQYF. The CDR3 DNA reads as TGTGCCAGCAGCCAGGCTCCAGGGTGGGGAGAGACCCAGTACTTC. The full variable domain, in which reference TRBV14 and TRBJ2-5 provide the parts outside the CDR3, is EAGVTQFPSHSVIEKGQTVTLRCDPISGHDNLYWYRRVMGKEIKFLLHFVKESKQDESGMPNNRFLAERTGGTYSTLKVQPAELEDSGVYFCASSQAPGWGETQYFGPGTRLLVL.

This clonotype came up many times. The chain uses TRBV7-2 and TRBJ1-6, with 10 bases fitting TRBD1. The CDR3 has 14 residues. Germline CDR1 is SGHTA and CDR2 is FQGNSA. V lost 2 bases, J lost 9 bases, and 1 base stayed unmatched. The CDR3 loop is CASSLWDRGSPLHF. CDR3 nucleotide sequence: TGTGCCAGCAGCTTATGGGACAGGGGTTCACCCCTCCACTTT.

The chain employs TRBV11-2 and TRBJ2-2, with D possibly matching TRBD1 (5 bases). From germline, CDR1 is SGHAT and CDR2 FQNNGV. The germline V and J ends were trimmed by 0 bases and 8 bases, with 13 bases remaining between them. The CDR3 is made up of 15 amino acids. CDR3 in amino acids: CASSLDLRGAGELFF. The CDR3 DNA reads TGTGCCAGCAGCTTAGATTTAAGGGGCGCGGGGGAGCTGTTTTTT. The full variable domain, with the rest looked up from reference TRBV11-2 and TRBJ2-2, is EAGVAQSPRYKIIEKRQSVAFWCNPISGHATLYWYQQILGQGPKLLIQFQNNGVVDDSQLPKDRFSAERLKGVDSTLKIQPAKLEDSAVYLCASSLDLRGAGELFFGEGSRLTVL.

About this clonotype itself: A read error may be the cause here, since a much bigger clone is one base away. The genes are TRBV20-1 and TRBJ2-3; unclear D gene. The CDR3 runs 13 residues. Germline V CDR1 and CDR2: DFQATT, SNEGSKA (reference sequence). In nucleotides, the CDR3 is TGCAATGCTAGTTCCGGGCGTGAAGATACGCAGTATTTT. Translating it yields CNASSGREDTQYF.

This chain uses TRBV28 with TRBJ2-4; 8 nucleotides line up with TRBD1. The J call is doubtful: the DNA matches TRBJ2-7 better. The CDR3 length is 13 residues. The germline CDR1 and CDR2 sequences are MDHEN and SYDVKM. CDR3 sequence reads: CASCDRGSYEQYF. CDR3 sequence (DNA): TGTGCCAGCTGCGACAGGGGTAGCTACGAGCAGTACTTC.

The table lists this clonotype with a count of one. CDR3 coding DNA: TGCGCCAGCAGCTTGCGGGGAGATGACACTGAAGCTTTCTTT. This gives the protein CASSLRGDDTEAFF. The rearrangement joins TRBV5-1 to TRBJ1-1; the D is unclear. The CDR3 is 14 amino acids. V lost 1 base and J lost 3, with 10 bases in between. From germline, CDR1 is SGHRS and CDR2 YFSETQ. The complete variable domain, with remaining parts taken from reference TRBV5-1 and TRBJ1-1, reads KAGVTQTPRYLIKTRGQQVTLSCSPISGHRSVSWYQQTPGQGLQFLFEYFSETQRNKGNFPGRFSGRQFSNSRSEMNVSTLELGDSALYLCASSLRGDDTEAFFGQGTRLTVV.

This clonotype was detected many times. This sequence joins TRBV14 and TRBJ2-1; 7 nucleotides align to TRBD1. The CDR3 runs 15 residues. Germline V gives CDR1 SGHDN, CDR2 FVKESK. The V and J ends lost 4 bases and 2 bases, in that order; junction bases with no gene match: 5. CDR3 protein: CASSLQTGPYNEQFF. The CDR3 nucleotides read TGTGCCAGCAGCCTCCAGACAGGGCCCTACAATGAGCAGTTCTTC. Full variable domain (missing parts from reference TRBV14 and TRBJ2-1): EAGVTQFPSHSVIEKGQTVTLRCDPISGHDNLYWYRRVMGKEIKFLLHFVKESKQDESGMPNNRFLAERTGGTYSTLKVQPAELEDSGVYFCASSLQTGPYNEQFFGPGTRLTVL.